This T cell receptor beta chain came from a study of shared clonotypes between healthy human individuals. The germline V and J ends were trimmed by 5 bases and 6 bases, with 11 bases remaining between them. The CDR3 totals 13 residues. Germline V gene lookup returns CDR1 SGHTA and CDR2 FQGNSA. In the original workflow: Filtering was not the same, since immunoSEQ gave junction-only sequences without quality scores. Assay: immunoSEQ multiplex PCR; the TCRdb copy retains only in-frame clones and omits some. From that table come the V and J calls and clone size; the DNA was used to work out D and trimming. Of roughly 500,000 clones listed, around 80% are singletons.

This sequence originates from a woman aged 40 to 50 in good health. Some clones in this sample may be carry-over from other donors' samples. The V call is TRBV7-2, the J call TRBJ2-1; no reliable D call. Sequenced input: PBMCs. CDR3 coding DNA: TGTGCCAGCAGCCGACTTCTCCTCAATGAGCAGTTCTTC. Protein: CASSRLLLNEQFF.